Sequencing of this TCR beta chain was carried out in a study of Ad26.COV2.S vaccination and SARS-CoV-2 variants. Points from the study as a whole: Vaccine recipients had higher spike-specific TCR breadth than placebo recipients. Substantial breadth was reportedly displayed by spike-specific CD8+ and CD4+ T cell responses after vaccination.

Treatment specified: 15 to 20 received Ad26.COV2.S at low or high dose, single or two shots; 5 received placebo; per-sample allocation not given. The investigators took samples on day 63 after the first vaccine or placebo injection. An Ad26 vector that expressed Wuhan-strain SARS-CoV-2 spike constituted the vaccine. CDR1 and CDR2 from the germline V gene are SEHNR and FQNEAQ (reference sequence). The V gene lost 1 base and the J gene lost 1 base, with 4 bases spanning the gap. This CDR3 is 13 amino acids long. Clones were read by immunoSEQ multiplex PCR, and TCRdb kept only the in-frame ones, dropping some. The sample holds 200,000 to 300,000 clones, around 89% seen once. In the case of this clone: Its antigen is unidentified.

This receptor was identified in a person aged 18 to 59 who received the Ad26.COV2.S COVID-19 vaccine or a placebo. The chain joins TRBV7-9 to TRBJ2-5; D remains unclear. The input for sequencing was peripheral blood, taken in a trial of Ad26.COV2.S vaccine versus placebo. DNA of the CDR3: TGTGCCAGCAGCTTAGACAGCCAAGAGACCCAGTACTTC. Translating gives CASSLDSQETQYF. Supplemented by reference TRBV7-9 and TRBJ2-5, the full variable domain reads DTGVSQNPRHKITKRGQNVTFRCDPISEHNRLYWYRQTLGQGPEFLTYFQNEAQLEKSRLLSDRFSAERPKGSFSTLEIQRTEQGDSAMYLCASSLDSQETQYFGPGTRLLVL.